This TCR beta chain was sequenced for a study of T cell repertoires in cytomegalovirus infection. TCRdb reanalysed the reads using MiXCR and keeps one entry per CDR3 protein. In the table there are 380,000 or so distinct CDR3 sequences, about 35% of which are singletons. Trimming left V 1 base short and J 1 base short, with 10 bases between. CDR1 and CDR2 (germline): SEHNR, FQNEAQ (reference sequence). CDR3 length equals 15 residues. This clonotype occurred once. The antigen remains undetermined. Study-level points and caveats: Accumulated public TCR beta family frequency recognized individuals carrying CMV together with the relevant HLA.

The gene calls are TRBV7-9 and TRBJ1-1; D remains ambiguous. The clonotype comes from a human donor in good health (CMV status not recorded). Some clones in this sample may be carry-over from other donors' samples. Source: cultured PBMCs, taken from culture after CMV antigen stimulation. The chain's CDR3 is CASSLGHGENTEAFF. In DNA form, the CDR3 reads TGTGCCAGCAGCTTAGGTCACGGGGAGAACACTGAAGCTTTCTTT.